Below are 20 T cell receptor beta chains sequenced from a single sample in a study of CD8 T cells in Susac syndrome. Reverse transcription used roughly 0.45 to 1 ug RNA and random hexamers. TCRdb called the immunoSEQ multiplex PCR reads again in MiXCR, with one record for every CDR3 protein. The table includes tens of thousands of distinct CDR3 sequences, about 95% detected once. Sequenced material: CD8+ T cells from PBMCs. The receptors come from a human donor with Susac syndrome.

The chain has TRBV20-1 and TRBJ2-3; D uncertain. With 3 bases removed from V and 1 base from J, the gap between germline ends came to 20 bases. CDR3 length: 17 amino acids. Germline loops: CDR1 DFQATT, CDR2 SNEGSKA (reference sequence). CDR3 amino acids: CSARALTKDGRTDTQYF. CDR3 sequence (DNA): TGCAGTGCTAGGGCCCTCACTAAGGACGGACGCACAGATACGCAGTATTTT.

The chain is built from TRBV9 and TRBJ2-3; D is possibly TRBD1 or TRBD2 (6 bases each). This CDR3 region has 14 residues. Germline V gene lookup returns CDR1 SGDLS and CDR2 YYNGEE. Between the trimmed V and J ends, which lost 3 bases and 0 bases, there was a span of 8 bases. CDR3 region: CASSGRGSTDTQYF. In nucleotides, the CDR3 is TGTGCCAGCAGCGGGAGGGGGAGCACAGATACGCAGTATTTT.

This sequence joins TRBV25-1 and TRBJ2-1; 7 nucleotides align to TRBD1. CDR1 MGHDK and CDR2 SYGVNS come from the germline V gene. V lost 4 bases and J lost 5; bases outside the gene matches: 2. The CDR3 spans 13 residues. This CDR3 is CASSGTGNNEQFF. Written as DNA, the CDR3 is TGTGCCAGCAGTGGGACAGGCAACAATGAGCAGTTCTTC.

The rearrangement uses TRBV6-4 and TRBJ2-1, with D unclear. V was pared by 5 bases and J by 2 bases, with 7 bases between. The CDR3 length is 13 residues. Germline values: CDR1 MRHNA, CDR2 SNTAGT. The chain's CDR3 is CASSPDPYNEQFF. The CDR3 DNA sequence: TGTGCCAGCAGTCCGGACCCCTACAATGAGCAGTTCTTC.

The chain is built from TRBV15 and TRBJ1-1, with 8 nucleotides matching TRBD1. Losses at the gene ends were 5 bases for V and 11 bases for J; bases not matched to a gene: 10. The CDR3 is 13 amino acids. Germline V gene lookup returns CDR1 LNHNV and CDR2 YYDKDF (reference sequence). CDR3 DNA: TGTGCCACCAGCTCCTACAGGGGGGATGATGCTTTCTTT. Translation: CATSSYRGDDAFF.

This rearrangement joins TRBV7-9 to TRBJ1-2; perhaps TRBD1 as D (6 bases). Per germline, CDR1 SEHNR and CDR2 FQNEAQ (reference sequence). This CDR3 comprises 13 residues. Trimming removed 3 bases at V and 2 bases at J, with 7 bases between. This CDR3 reads CASSLDSNYGYTF. The CDR3 DNA sequence: TGTGCCAGCAGCTTGGACAGCAACTATGGCTACACCTTC.

The V call is TRBV20-1, the J call TRBJ2-4; 11 bases agree with TRBD1. Germline V gene lookup returns CDR1 DFQATT and CDR2 SNEGSKA (reference sequence). The CDR3 covers 15 residues. V trimming: 6 bases; J trimming: 2 bases; junction bases outside the gene matches: 6. This chain's CDR3 is CSASWDRGSKNIQYF. The CDR3 DNA reads TGCAGTGCCTCTTGGGACAGGGGGTCCAAAAACATTCAGTACTTC.

This chain joins TRBV27 and TRBJ2-7, with TRBD2 matching 14 bases. Germline CDR1 reads MNHEY; CDR2 reads SMNVEV (reference sequence). The V gene end was trimmed by 1 base and the J gene end by 5 bases; junction bases not matched to a gene: 19. This CDR3 spans 21 amino acids. The DNA of the CDR3 is TGTGCCAGCAGTTTATACGCTTCTGGGACTAGCGGGAGAATAGTACGGGACGAGCAGTACTTC. The encoded protein is CASSLYASGTSGRIVRDEQYF.

The gene calls are TRBV20-1 and TRBJ2-7; TRBD2 might be the D (6 bases). CDR1 DFQATT and CDR2 SNEGSKA come from the germline V gene (reference sequence). Trimming took 0 bases from V and 3 from J, leaving 15 bases between them. This CDR3 contains 15 residues. The CDR3 reads CSARDERAPDYEQYF. CDR3 in DNA: TGCAGTGCTAGAGATGAGCGGGCGCCGGACTACGAGCAGTACTTC.

This chain links TRBV20-1 with TRBJ2-7; the D gene could be TRBD1 or TRBD2 (5 bases each). This CDR3 contains 15 residues. In germline, CDR1 is DFQATT, CDR2 SNEGSKA (reference sequence). Trimming removed 0 bases at V and 2 bases at J, with 14 bases between. The DNA of the CDR3 is TGCAGTGCTAGAGATATTCGGGACGGAACCTACGAGCAGTACTTC. Its protein product is CSARDIRDGTYEQYF.

The J gene is TRBJ2-7, the V gene TRBV2; 9 nucleotides align to TRBD2. Germline lookup yields CDR1 SNHLY and CDR2 FYNNEI. The CDR3 has 15 amino acids. The junction had 15 bases not matched to a gene; V was cut back by 10 bases and J by 5 bases. CDR3 residues: CATRSAGTSMHEQYF. The CDR3 nucleotides read TGTGCCACCCGGTCGGCGGGGACTAGCATGCACGAGCAGTACTTC.

This rearrangement joins TRBV30 to TRBJ2-6; possible D gene TRBD2, 6 bases. The V end was cut by 6 bases, the J end by 1 base, with 31 bases between. In germline, CDR1 is GTSNPN, CDR2 SVGIG (reference sequence). The CDR3 length is 21 residues. In DNA form, the CDR3 reads TGTGCCTGCACTCGGGTCGTGGGAGGTATGGGGGGATTTTCTGGGGCCAACGTCCTGACTTTC. Translation gives CACTRVVGGMGGFSGANVLTF.

The chain carries TRBV6-2 or TRBV6-3 and TRBJ2-7; 8 positions match TRBD2. With 7 bases clipped from V and 0 bases from J, the junction kept 5 bases outside the gene matches. Germline CDR1 is MNHEY and CDR2 is SVGEGT. The CDR3 totals 14 residues. The CDR3 sequence: CASMWTSLSYEQYF. The CDR3 coding sequence is TGTGCCAGCATGTGGACTAGCCTCTCCTACGAGCAGTACTTC.

The chain links TRBV4-1 to TRBJ1-5; D gene uncertain. The CDR3 has 12 residues. V lost 0 bases and J 6 bases, leaving 3 bases between the germline ends. Germline CDR1 MGHRA, CDR2 YSYEKL. CDR3 region: CASSQDAQPQHF. CDR3 sequence (DNA): TGCGCCAGCAGCCAAGATGCTCAGCCCCAGCATTTT.

The chain couples TRBV25-1 to TRBJ2-6; no clear D gene. V dropped 3 bases and J dropped 0 bases, with 6 bases sitting between them. The CDR3 consists of 15 residues. Per the germline V gene, CDR1 is MGHDK and CDR2 is SYGVNS. The CDR3 loop is CASSDVLSGANVLTF. The CDR3 bases are TGTGCCAGCAGTGATGTACTCTCTGGGGCCAACGTCCTGACTTTC.

The V call is TRBV6-5, the J call TRBJ2-5; 7 nucleotides line up with TRBD1. Germline assignment: CDR1 MNHEY and CDR2 SVGAGI. Trimming cost V 2 bases and J 4 bases; bases outside gene matches: 10. This CDR3 is 16 amino acids long. CDR3 in amino acids: CASSYENRGFRETQYF. The CDR3 coding sequence is TGTGCCAGCAGTTACGAGAACAGGGGTTTTCGAGAGACCCAGTACTTC.

This chain uses TRBV6-4 with TRBJ1-2; D unresolved. The CDR3 spans 13 residues. CDR1 MRHNA and CDR2 SNTAGT come from the germline V gene. Trimming left V 2 bases short and J 7 bases short, with 11 bases between. CDR3: CASSDGSYSGYTF. The CDR3 bases are TGTGCCAGCAGTGACGGGAGCTATTCTGGCTACACCTTC.

A single count supports this clonotype. The V call is TRBV2, the J call TRBJ2-1, with D unresolved. The CDR3 is 15 residues long. Trimming shortened V by 4 bases and J by 1 base, and 11 bases separated the two germline ends. Looked up from germline, CDR1 is SNHLY and CDR2 is FYNNEI. The CDR3 loop is CASSVWEPSYNEQFF. The DNA for the CDR3 is TGTGCCAGCAGTGTGTGGGAACCTTCCTACAATGAGCAGTTCTTC.

The V and J genes are TRBV11-2 and TRBJ2-1, with 13 bases fitting TRBD2. V shed 6 bases, J shed 7 bases, and the junction held 12 bases outside the gene matches. The V gene's germline CDR1 is SGHAT and CDR2 FQNNGV. The CDR3 has 17 residues. Here the CDR3 reads CASRGTSGRALGNEQFF. The CDR3 nucleotides read TGTGCCAGCAGGGGAACTAGCGGGAGGGCCTTGGGGAATGAGCAGTTCTTC.

The J gene is TRBJ2-5, the V gene TRBV19; 9 bases align to TRBD2. J was trimmed by 2 bases and V by 6 bases; bases with no gene match: 7. This CDR3 region has 15 residues. CDR1 and CDR2 (germline): LNHDA, SQIVND (reference sequence). CDR3 protein: CASSQAGGGQETQYF. In nucleotides, the CDR3 is TGTGCCAGTAGCCAAGCGGGAGGAGGTCAAGAGACCCAGTACTTC.